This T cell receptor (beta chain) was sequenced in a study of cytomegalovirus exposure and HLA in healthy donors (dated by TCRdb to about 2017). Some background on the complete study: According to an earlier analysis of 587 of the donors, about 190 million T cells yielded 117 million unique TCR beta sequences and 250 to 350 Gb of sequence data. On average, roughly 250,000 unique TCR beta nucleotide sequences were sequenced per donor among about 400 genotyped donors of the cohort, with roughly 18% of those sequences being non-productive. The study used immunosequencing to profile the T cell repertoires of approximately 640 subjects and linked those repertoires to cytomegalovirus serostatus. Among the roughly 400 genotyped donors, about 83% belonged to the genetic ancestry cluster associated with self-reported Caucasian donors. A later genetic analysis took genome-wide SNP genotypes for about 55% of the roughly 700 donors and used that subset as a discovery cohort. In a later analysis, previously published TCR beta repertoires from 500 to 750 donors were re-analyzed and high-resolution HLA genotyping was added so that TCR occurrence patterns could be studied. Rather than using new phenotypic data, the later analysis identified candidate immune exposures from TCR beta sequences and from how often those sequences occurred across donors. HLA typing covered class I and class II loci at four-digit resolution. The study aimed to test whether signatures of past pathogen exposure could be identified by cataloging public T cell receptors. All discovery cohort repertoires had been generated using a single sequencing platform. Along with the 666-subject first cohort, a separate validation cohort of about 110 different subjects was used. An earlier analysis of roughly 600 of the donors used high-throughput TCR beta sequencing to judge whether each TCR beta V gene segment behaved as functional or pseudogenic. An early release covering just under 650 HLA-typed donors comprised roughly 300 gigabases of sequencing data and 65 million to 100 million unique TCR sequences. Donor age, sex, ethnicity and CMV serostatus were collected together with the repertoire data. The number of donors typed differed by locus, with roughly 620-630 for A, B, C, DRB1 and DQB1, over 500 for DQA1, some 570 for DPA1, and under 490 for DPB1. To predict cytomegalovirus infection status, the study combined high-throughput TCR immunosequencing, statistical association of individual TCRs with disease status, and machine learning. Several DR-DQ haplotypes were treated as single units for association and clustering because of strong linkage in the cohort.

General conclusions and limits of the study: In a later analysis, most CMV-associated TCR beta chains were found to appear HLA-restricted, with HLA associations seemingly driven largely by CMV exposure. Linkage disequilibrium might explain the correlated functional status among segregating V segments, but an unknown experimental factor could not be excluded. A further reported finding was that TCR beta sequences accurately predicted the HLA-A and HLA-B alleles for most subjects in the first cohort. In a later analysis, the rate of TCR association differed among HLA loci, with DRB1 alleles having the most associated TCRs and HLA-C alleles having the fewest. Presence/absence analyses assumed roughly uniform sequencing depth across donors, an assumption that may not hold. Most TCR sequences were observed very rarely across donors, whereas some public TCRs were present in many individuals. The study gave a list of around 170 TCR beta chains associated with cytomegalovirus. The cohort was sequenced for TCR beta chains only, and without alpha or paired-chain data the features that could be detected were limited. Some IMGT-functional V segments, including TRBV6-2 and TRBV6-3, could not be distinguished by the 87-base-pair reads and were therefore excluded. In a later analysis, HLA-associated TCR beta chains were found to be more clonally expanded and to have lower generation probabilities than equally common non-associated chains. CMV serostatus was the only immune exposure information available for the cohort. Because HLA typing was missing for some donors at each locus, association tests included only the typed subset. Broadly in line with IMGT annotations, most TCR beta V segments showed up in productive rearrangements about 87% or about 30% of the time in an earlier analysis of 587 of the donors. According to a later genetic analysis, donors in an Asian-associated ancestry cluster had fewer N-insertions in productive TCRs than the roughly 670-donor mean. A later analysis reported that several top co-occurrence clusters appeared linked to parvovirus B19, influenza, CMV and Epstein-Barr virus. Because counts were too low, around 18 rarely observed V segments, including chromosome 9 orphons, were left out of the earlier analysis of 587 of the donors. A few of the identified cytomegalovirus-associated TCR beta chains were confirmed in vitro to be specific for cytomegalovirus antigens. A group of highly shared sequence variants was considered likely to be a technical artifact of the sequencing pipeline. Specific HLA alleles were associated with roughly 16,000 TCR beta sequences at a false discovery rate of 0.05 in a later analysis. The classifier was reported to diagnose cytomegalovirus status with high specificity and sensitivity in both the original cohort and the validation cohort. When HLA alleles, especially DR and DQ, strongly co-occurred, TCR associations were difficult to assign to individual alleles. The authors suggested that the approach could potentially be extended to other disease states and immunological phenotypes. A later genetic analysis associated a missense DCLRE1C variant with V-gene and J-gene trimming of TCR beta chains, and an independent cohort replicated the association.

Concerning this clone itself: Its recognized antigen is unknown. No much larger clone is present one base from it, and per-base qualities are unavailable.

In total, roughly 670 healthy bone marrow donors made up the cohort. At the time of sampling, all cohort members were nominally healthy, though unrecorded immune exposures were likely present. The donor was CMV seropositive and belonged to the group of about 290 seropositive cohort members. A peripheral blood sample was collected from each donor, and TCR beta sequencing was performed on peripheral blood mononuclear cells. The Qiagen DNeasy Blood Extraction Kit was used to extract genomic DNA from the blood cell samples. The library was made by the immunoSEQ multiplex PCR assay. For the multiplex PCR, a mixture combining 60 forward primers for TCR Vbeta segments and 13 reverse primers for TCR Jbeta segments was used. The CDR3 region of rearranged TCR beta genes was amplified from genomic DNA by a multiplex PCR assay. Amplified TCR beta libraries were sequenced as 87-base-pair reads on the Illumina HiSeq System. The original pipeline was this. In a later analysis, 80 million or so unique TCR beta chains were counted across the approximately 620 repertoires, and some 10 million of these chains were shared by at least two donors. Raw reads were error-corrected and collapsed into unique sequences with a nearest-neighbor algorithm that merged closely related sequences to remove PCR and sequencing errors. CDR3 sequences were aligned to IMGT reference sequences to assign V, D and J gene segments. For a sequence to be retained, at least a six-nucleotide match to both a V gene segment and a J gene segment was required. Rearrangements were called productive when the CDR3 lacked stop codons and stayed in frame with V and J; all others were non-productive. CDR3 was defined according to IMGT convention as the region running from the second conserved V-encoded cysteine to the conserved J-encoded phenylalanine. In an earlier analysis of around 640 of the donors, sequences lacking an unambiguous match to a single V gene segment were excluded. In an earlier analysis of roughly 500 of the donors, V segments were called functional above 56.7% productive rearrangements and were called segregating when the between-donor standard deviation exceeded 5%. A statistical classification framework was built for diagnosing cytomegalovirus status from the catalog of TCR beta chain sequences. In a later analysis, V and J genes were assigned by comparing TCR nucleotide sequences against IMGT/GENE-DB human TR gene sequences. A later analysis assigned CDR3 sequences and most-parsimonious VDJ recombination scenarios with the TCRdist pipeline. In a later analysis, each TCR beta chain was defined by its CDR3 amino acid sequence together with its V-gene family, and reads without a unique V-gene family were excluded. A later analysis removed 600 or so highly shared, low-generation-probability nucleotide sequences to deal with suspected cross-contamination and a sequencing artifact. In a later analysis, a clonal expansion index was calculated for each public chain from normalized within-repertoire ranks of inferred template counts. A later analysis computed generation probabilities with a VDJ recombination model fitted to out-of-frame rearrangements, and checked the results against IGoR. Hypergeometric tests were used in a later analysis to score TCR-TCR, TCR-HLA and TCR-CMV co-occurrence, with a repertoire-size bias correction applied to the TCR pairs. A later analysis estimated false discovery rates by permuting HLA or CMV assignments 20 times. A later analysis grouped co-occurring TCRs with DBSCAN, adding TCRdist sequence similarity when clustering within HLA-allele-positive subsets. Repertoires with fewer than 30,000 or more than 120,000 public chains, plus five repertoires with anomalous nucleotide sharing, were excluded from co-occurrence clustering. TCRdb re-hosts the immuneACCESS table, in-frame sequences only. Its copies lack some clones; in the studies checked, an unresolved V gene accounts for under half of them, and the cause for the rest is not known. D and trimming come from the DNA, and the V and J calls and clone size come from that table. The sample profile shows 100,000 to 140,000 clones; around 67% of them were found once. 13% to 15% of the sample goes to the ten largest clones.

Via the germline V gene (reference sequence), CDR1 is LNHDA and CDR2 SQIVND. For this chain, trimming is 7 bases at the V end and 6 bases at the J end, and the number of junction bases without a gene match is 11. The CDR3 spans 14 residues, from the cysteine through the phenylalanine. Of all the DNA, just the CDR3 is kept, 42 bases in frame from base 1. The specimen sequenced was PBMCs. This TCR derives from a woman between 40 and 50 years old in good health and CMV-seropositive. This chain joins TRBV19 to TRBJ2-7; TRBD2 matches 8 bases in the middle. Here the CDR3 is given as CASTPAGTRSEQYF. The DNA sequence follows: TGTGCCAGTACCCCCGCGGGGACTAGATCCGAGCAGTACTTC. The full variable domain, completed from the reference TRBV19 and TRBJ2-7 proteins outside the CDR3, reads DGGITQSPKYLFRKEGQNVTLSCEQNLNHDAMYWYRQDPGQGLRLIYYSQIVNDFQKGDIAEGYSVSREKKESFPLTVTSAQKNPTAFYLCASTPAGTRSEQYFGPGTRLTVT.